This entry describes one T cell receptor (beta chain). At one end the junction does not follow the germline gene, possibly because of a read error. TCR beta VDJ and CDR3 profiling used genomic DNA as template. One entry per CDR3 protein, called by TCRdb with MiXCR from the reads. The profile shows about 120,000 distinct CDR3 sequences, 50% to 70% of them singletons. Selection for sequencing was limited to patients who had shown CD8+CD57+ cell expansion by flow cytometry. This specimen comes from a study of CD8+CD57+ T cells in acquired aplastic anemia. The length of the CDR3 is 12 residues. Germline values: CDR1 SGHTA, CDR2 FQGNSA.

The sequence derives from a human donor with aplastic anemia. This chain joins TRBV7-2 and TRBJ1-1; a weak D match, TRBD1 (5 bases). The sample comprised sorted CD4+, CD8+, or CD8+CD57+ T cells (not recorded which) from PBMCs. The CDR3 protein is CASSLQDTEALF. The CDR3 DNA is TGTGCCAGCAGCTTGCAGGACACTGAAGCTTTATTT.